Reported below is one T cell receptor (beta chain). Method: immunoSEQ multiplex PCR; TCRdb's copy keeps in-frame clones and lacks some. The repertoire consists of approximately 89,000 clones, with roughly 78% occurring once and the leading ten covering 19%. The CDR3 length is 16 residues. Germline CDR1 reads LGHDT; CDR2 reads YNNKEL (reference sequence). V was trimmed by 2 bases and J by 13 bases, leaving 23 bases between them. The sample belongs to a study of blood T cell repertoires in COVID-19. Study overall: Sample material is recorded as cDNA or gDNA derived from T cells, B-cell-depleted T cells, or PBMCs.

The receptor's source is a woman aged 80 or over with acute or convalescent COVID-19. This chain joins TRBV3-1 (or the pseudogene TRBV3-2) and TRBJ2-2; D is perhaps TRBD1 (6 bases). Sequencing was done on a sample of peripheral blood. CDR3 in DNA: TGTGCCAGCAGCCAATCCGGGACATCGTATTCACGCGGGCTGTTTTTT. Encoded protein: CASSQSGTSYSRGLFF.